The sequence of this TCR beta chain was determined in a study of control samples from healthy donors and cancer patients. CDR1 is SGHVS and CDR2 is FQNEAQ in the germline V gene. Trimming took 1 base from V and 2 from J, leaving 9 bases between them. The CDR3 loop spans 15 amino acids. Repertoires were generated with immunoSEQ multiplex PCR, while TCRdb's copy carries only in-frame clones and drops some. Of 70,000 or so clones in the sample, around 84% were seen once. The V gene is TRBV7-8, the J gene TRBJ1-5, with a tentative D call TRBD1 (5 bases). The sample consisted of blood. This clonotype was obtained from a man in his fifties or sixties in good health. CDR3 sequence (DNA): TGTGCCAGCAGCTTAGAAGGGGTTGGCAATCAGCCCCAGCATTTT. Its protein product is CASSLEGVGNQPQHF.